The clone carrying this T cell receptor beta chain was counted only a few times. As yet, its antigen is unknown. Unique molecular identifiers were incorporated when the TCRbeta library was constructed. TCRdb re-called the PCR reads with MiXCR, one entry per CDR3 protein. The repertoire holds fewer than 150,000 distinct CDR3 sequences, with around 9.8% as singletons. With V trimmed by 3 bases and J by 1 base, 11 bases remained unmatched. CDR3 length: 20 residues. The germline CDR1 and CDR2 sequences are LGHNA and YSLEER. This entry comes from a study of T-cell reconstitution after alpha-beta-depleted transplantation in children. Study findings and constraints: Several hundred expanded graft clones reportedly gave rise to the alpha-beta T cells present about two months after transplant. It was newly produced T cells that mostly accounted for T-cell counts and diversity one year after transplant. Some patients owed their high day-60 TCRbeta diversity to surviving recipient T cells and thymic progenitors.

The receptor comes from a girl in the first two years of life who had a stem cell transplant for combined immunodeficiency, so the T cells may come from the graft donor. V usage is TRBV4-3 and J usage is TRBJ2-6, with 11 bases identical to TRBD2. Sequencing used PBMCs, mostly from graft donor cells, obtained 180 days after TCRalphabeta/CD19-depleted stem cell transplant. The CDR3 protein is CASSQGLAGGDTSGANVLTF. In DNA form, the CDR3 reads TGCGCCAGCAGCCAGGGTCTAGCGGGAGGCGACACTTCTGGGGCCAACGTCCTGACTTTC.